Below, 21 T cell receptor beta chains from the same sample are listed, as sequenced in a study of T cell repertoires in cytomegalovirus infection. These receptors have no known antigen. TCRdb reprocessed the reads with MiXCR, giving one entry per CDR3 protein. This table has approximately 910,000 distinct CDR3 sequences, about 33% appearing once. Material: cultured CD8+ T cells from PBMCs, obtained from culture after CMV antigen stimulation. The source of these receptors is a human donor in good health (CMV status not recorded). Some clones in this sample may be carry-over from other donors' samples.

Details on this clonotype: The junction departs from germline at one end; a sequencing error may be responsible. This sequence joins TRBV2 and TRBJ1-5, with a weak D call TRBD1 (5 bases). From germline, CDR1 is SNHLY and CDR2 FYNNEI. This CDR3 has 14 residues. CDR3 protein: CANSESGDLQPQHF. CDR3 DNA sequence: TGTGCCAACAGTGAGTCGGGGGACCTTCAGCCCCAGCATTTT.

This clonotype was counted only a few times. This sequence joins TRBV4-2 and TRBJ1-5, with a tentative D call TRBD1 (6 bases). CDR1 is LGHNA and CDR2 is YNFKEQ in the germline V gene. The V gene lost 0 bases and the J gene lost 0 bases, with 15 bases spanning the gap. CDR3 length: 18 residues. The CDR3 DNA reads TGTGCCAGCAGCCAAGAGTGGACTGGGGGGCTTAGCAATCAGCCCCAGCATTTT. Translation gives CASSQEWTGGLSNQPQHF.

In this sample, this clonotype turned up a few times. CDR3 in DNA: TGTGCCAGCAGTTACACACAGGGTGTAAGCTATGGCTACACCTTC. It yields the protein CASSYTQGVSYGYTF. The chain links TRBV6-5 to TRBJ1-2, with D tentatively TRBD1 (6 bases). The CDR3 is 15 residues long. The V gene's germline CDR1 is MNHEY and CDR2 SVGAGI. Trimming pared 2 bases from V and 4 bases from J, leaving 14 bases between.

The chain carries TRBV20-1 and TRBJ2-7; D not certain. The CDR3 is 12 residues long. Trimming cost V 5 bases and J 2 bases, with 10 bases left between them. The germline gives CDR1 DFQATT, CDR2 SNEGSKA (reference sequence). As DNA, the CDR3 is TGCAGTGCTGGTGAAGGGACCTACGAGCAGTACGTC. It encodes CSAGEGTYEQYV.

The V gene is TRBV25-1, the J gene TRBJ1-2; no reliable D call. This CDR3 contains 13 residues. V lost 0 bases and J 4 bases, leaving 6 bases between the germline ends. Germline V CDR1 and CDR2: MGHDK, SYGVNS. The CDR3 region is CASSEYRAYGYTF. For the CDR3, the DNA is TGTGCCAGCAGTGAATACCGGGCCTATGGCTACACCTTC.

This clonotype has a single count. The V and J genes are TRBV10-3 and TRBJ1-2, with 8 positions matching TRBD1. CDR1 and CDR2 (germline): ENHRY, SYGVKD. Losses at the gene ends were 2 bases for V and 3 bases for J; bases not matched to a gene: 8. This CDR3 region has 16 residues. CDR3 DNA: TGTGCCATCAGTGAGATTAGACACAGGGGGGACTATGGCTACACCTTC. Amino acid sequence: CAISEIRHRGDYGYTF.

V and J are TRBV14 and TRBJ2-1; perhaps D is TRBD1 or TRBD2 (5 bases each). The CDR3 is made up of 16 amino acids. V lost 4 bases, J lost 4 bases, and 17 bases lay in between. From germline, CDR1 is SGHDN and CDR2 FVKESK. CDR3: CASSPRPGLGYNEQFF. The CDR3 DNA follows: TGTGCCAGCAGCCCCCGGCCGGGGCTGGGTTACAATGAGCAGTTCTTC.

This chain joins TRBV2 and TRBJ2-7, with 9 bases identical to TRBD1. Per germline, CDR1 SNHLY and CDR2 FYNNEI. The CDR3 has 14 residues. V dropped 6 bases and J dropped 1; count of bases not matched to a gene: 4. The chain's CDR3 is CASSRDRDSYEQYF. CDR3 sequence (DNA): TGTGCCAGCAGCCGGGACAGGGATTCCTACGAGCAGTACTTC.

This clonotype was observed a handful of times. This chain joins TRBV6-2 or TRBV6-3 and TRBJ2-6; D call uncertain. CDR1 is MNHEY and CDR2 is SVGEGT in the germline V gene. The CDR3 runs 15 residues. The V end lost 6 bases, the J end lost 0 bases, and 9 bases lay between the germline ends. The CDR3 bases are TGTGCCAGCAGCCCCATACGCTCTGGGGCCAACGTCCTGACTTTC. The encoded protein is CASSPIRSGANVLTF.

This clonotype came up a few times. CDR3 in amino acids: CASSSPRELDGYTF. The CDR3, as DNA: TGTGCCAGCAGCTCTCCTAGGGAGTTGGATGGCTACACCTTC. The chain links TRBV7-6 to TRBJ1-2, with D uncertain. V was clipped by 4 bases and J by 6 bases, with 15 bases between them. CDR1 and CDR2 from the germline V gene are SGHVS and FNYEAQ. This CDR3 is built from 14 residues.

As regards this clonotype: This may be a read error: a much more frequent sequence differs by one nucleotide. This chain connects TRBV7-2 to TRBJ2-7; D is possibly TRBD2 (5 bases). CDR1 is SGHTA and CDR2 is FQGNSA in the germline V gene. The V end was cut by 4 bases, the J end by 5 bases, with 12 bases between. The CDR3 is made up of 13 amino acids. CDR3 region: CASSSAVAHEQYV. In nucleotides, the CDR3 is TGTGCCAGCAGCTCAGCGGTTGCCCACGAGCAGTACGTC.

A note on this clonotype: Just one base apart from a much larger clone, this may be a read error. The chain uses TRBV6-1 and TRBJ1-2; 10 bases are a match to TRBD1. This CDR3 has 16 residues. Germline lookup yields CDR1 MNHNS and CDR2 SASEGT. The V and J ends lost 2 bases and 6 bases, in that order; junction bases with no gene match: 9. This chain's CDR3 is CASSEYKRQGAHGYTF. CDR3 DNA: TGTGCCAGCAGTGAATACAAGCGACAGGGGGCTCATGGCTACACCTTC.

This chain joins TRBV5-1 and TRBJ2-5; no clear D gene. This CDR3 spans 12 amino acids. CDR1 SGHRS and CDR2 YFSETQ come from the germline V gene. The germline V and J ends were trimmed by 2 bases and 5 bases, with 7 bases remaining between them. The CDR3 here is CASSFTMETQYF. The DNA for the CDR3 is TGCGCCAGCAGCTTCACCATGGAGACCCAGTACTTC.

This clonotype was observed a few times. The chain joins TRBV6-5 to TRBJ1-2, with D possibly being TRBD1 (5 bases). The ends were cut back, 1 base at V and 3 bases at J, with 18 bases in the middle. This CDR3 contains 17 residues. The germline gives CDR1 MNHEY, CDR2 SVGAGI. Here the CDR3 DNA reads TGTGCCAGCAGTTACTTTCCCAGGGCGGAGTTGGACTATGGCTACACCTTC. This codes for CASSYFPRAELDYGYTF.

This clonotype was found once. The rearrangement joins TRBV5-8 to TRBJ1-1; D might be TRBD1 (6 bases). V was shortened by 2 bases and J by 5 bases, with 10 bases between the two germline ends. The germline V gene encodes CDR1 SGHTS and CDR2 YDEGEE. This CDR3 region has 13 residues. The CDR3 loop is CASSFTGWTEAFF. The CDR3, as DNA: TGTGCCAGCAGCTTCACAGGGTGGACTGAAGCTTTCTTT.

The chain employs TRBV20-1 and TRBJ2-2; no clear D gene. Germline CDR1 and CDR2: DFQATT and SNEGSKA (reference sequence). Trimming took 0 bases from V and 0 from J, leaving 8 bases between them. There are 15 residues in the CDR3. This chain's CDR3 is CSARDRLANTGELFF. As DNA, the CDR3 is TGCAGTGCTAGAGATCGATTGGCGAACACCGGGGAGCTGTTTTTT.

This clonotype was recorded a few times. Here the CDR3 reads CASSPYSRQGRDPRGTF. The CDR3 bases are TGTGCCAGCTCACCCTATTCCCGACAGGGTAGAGACCCACGGGGAACCTTC. This rearrangement joins TRBV18 to TRBJ1-2; 7 bases fit TRBD1. This CDR3 is built from 17 residues. Germline values: CDR1 KGHSH, CDR2 LQKENI. Trimming took 3 bases from V and 14 from J; bases not matched to a gene: 24. Supplemented by reference TRBV18 and TRBJ1-2, the full variable domain reads NAGVMQNPRHLVRRRGQEARLRCSPMKGHSHVYWYRQLPEEGLKFMVYLQKENIIDESGMPKERFSAEFPKEGPSILRIQQVVRGDSAAYFCASSPYSRQGRDPRGTFGSGTRLTVV.

This sequence joins TRBV12-3 or TRBV12-4 and TRBJ2-7; unclear D gene. The CDR3 has 15 amino acids. The V and J ends lost 6 bases and 9 bases respectively, with 24 bases between them. The chain's CDR3 is CASSPLGASLIGQYF. In DNA form, the CDR3 reads TGTGCCAGCAGCCCGTTAGGAGCCTCTCTAATCGGGCAGTACTTC.

This clonotype was seen only a few times. The V gene is TRBV2, the J gene TRBJ2-5; D unresolved. The CDR3 is 14 residues long. Germline-derived CDR1 and CDR2 are SNHLY and FYNNEI. The ends were cut back, 0 bases at V and 5 bases at J, with 10 bases in the middle. The CDR3 DNA reads TGTGCCAGCAGTGAAGCGCTTCGGTTGGAGACCCAGTACTTC. Protein: CASSEALRLETQYF.

This chain's CDR3 is CASSLSKRGSYNEQFF. The CDR3 coding sequence is TGTGCCAGCAGTTTATCGAAACGCGGCTCCTACAATGAGCAGTTCTTC. The V and J genes are TRBV27 and TRBJ2-1; D is unclear. Trimming removed 0 bases from V and 0 bases from J, with 9 bases in between. The CDR3 is 16 residues long. CDR1 and CDR2 from the germline V gene are MNHEY and SMNVEV (reference sequence).

This chain joins TRBV7-2 and TRBJ1-6, with D possibly TRBD1 on 5 matching bases. Trimming pared 5 bases from V and 4 bases from J, leaving 9 bases between. Germline V gene sequence: CDR1 SGHTA, CDR2 FQGNSA. This CDR3 is built from 14 residues. The CDR3 DNA reads as TGTGCCAGCAGCCCAAGACAGTATAATTCACCCCTCCACTTT. Its translation is CASSPRQYNSPLHF.